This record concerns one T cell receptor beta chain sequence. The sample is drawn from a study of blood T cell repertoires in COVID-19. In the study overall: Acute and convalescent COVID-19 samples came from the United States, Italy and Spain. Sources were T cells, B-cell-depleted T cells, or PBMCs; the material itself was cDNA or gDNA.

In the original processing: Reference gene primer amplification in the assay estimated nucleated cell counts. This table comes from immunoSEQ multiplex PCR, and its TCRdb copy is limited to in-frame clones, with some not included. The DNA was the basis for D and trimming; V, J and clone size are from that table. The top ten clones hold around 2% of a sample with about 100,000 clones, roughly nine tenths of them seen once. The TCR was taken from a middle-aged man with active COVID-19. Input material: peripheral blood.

As DNA, the CDR3 is TGTGCCAGCATCCCCGGGACAGGTTATTCCCCTGAAGCTTTCTTT. It codes for CASIPGTGYSPEAFF. The chain combines TRBV7-2 with TRBJ1-1; 8 bases line up with TRBD1. There are 15 residues in the CDR3. The junction had 13 bases not matched to a gene; V was cut back by 7 bases and J by 6 bases. Per germline, CDR1 SGHTA and CDR2 FQGNSA.